Presented here are 17 T cell receptor beta chains from one specimen sequenced in a study of cytomegalovirus exposure and HLA in healthy donors. Primers included in the PCR were 60 Vbeta and 13 Jbeta primers. Using immunoSEQ multiplex PCR, the repertoire was profiled, and TCRdb retains in-frame clones only, with some absent. The sample has 120,000 or so clones; 80% to 90% are singletons. Sequencing input: PBMCs. These receptors all come from a woman between 35 and 50 years old in good health and CMV-seropositive.

The chain has TRBV27 and TRBJ2-1; a weak D match, TRBD1 (6 bases). The CDR3 contains 15 residues. The V gene's germline CDR1 is MNHEY and CDR2 SMNVEV (reference sequence). Trimming took 3 bases from V and 2 from J, leaving 11 bases between them. CDR3 amino acids: CASSFTRDTYNEQFF. Written as DNA, the CDR3 is TGTGCCAGCAGTTTCACCCGGGACACCTACAATGAGCAGTTCTTC.

The chain joins TRBV10-3 to TRBJ2-3; D ambiguous. Trimming pared 1 base from V and 2 bases from J, leaving 10 bases between. The germline gives CDR1 ENHRY, CDR2 SYGVKD. CDR3 length: 15 residues. The CDR3 coding sequence is TGTGCCATCAGTGAGTTCGTGGGCCTCACAGATACGCAGTATTTT. Protein sequence: CAISEFVGLTDTQYF.

The chain carries TRBV7-9 and TRBJ2-3; no reliable D call. The CDR3 sequence is 14 residues long. In germline, CDR1 is SEHNR, CDR2 FQNEAQ (reference sequence). The V and J ends lost 2 bases and 4 bases respectively, with 10 bases between them. CDR3 loop: CASSLLGFADTQYF. The CDR3 DNA is TGTGCCAGCAGCTTACTCGGGTTCGCAGATACGCAGTATTTT.

V gene TRBV10-1 combines with J gene TRBJ2-4; perhaps TRBD1 as D (6 bases). V lost 3 bases and J lost 3, with 15 bases in between. CDR3 length equals 16 residues. The germline V gene encodes CDR1 WNHNN and CDR2 SYGVQD (reference sequence). The CDR3 region is CASSEGSGVGKNIQYF. CDR3 in DNA: TGCGCCAGCAGTGAAGGGTCAGGGGTCGGCAAAAACATTCAGTACTTC.

The chain is built from TRBV6-5 and TRBJ2-3; 7 positions agree with TRBD2. The CDR3 loop spans 14 amino acids. CDR1 is MNHEY and CDR2 is SVGAGI in the germline V gene. After removal of 8 bases from V and 10 bases from J, the junction contained 15 bases not matched to a gene. CDR3 region: CASGRLSGADPQYF. In nucleotides, the CDR3 is TGTGCCAGCGGGAGACTAAGCGGGGCGGATCCGCAGTATTTT.

This chain links TRBV28 with TRBJ2-1; maybe TRBD1 (5 bases). The CDR3 contains 15 residues. The germline V and J ends were trimmed by 5 bases and 0 bases, with 11 bases remaining between them. Germline lookup yields CDR1 MDHEN and CDR2 SYDVKM. The CDR3 protein is CASSTDSRSYNEQFF. CDR3 DNA: TGTGCCAGCAGTACCGACAGCCGCTCCTACAATGAGCAGTTCTTC. Based on the CDR3 plus reference TRBV28 and TRBJ2-1, the full variable domain is DVKVTQSSRYLVKRTGEKVFLECVQDMDHENMFWYRQDPGLGLRLIYFSYDVKMKEKGDIPEGYSVSREKKERFSLILESASTNQTSMYLCASSTDSRSYNEQFFGPGTRLTVL.

The chain joins TRBV27 to TRBJ2-1; the D gene is possibly TRBD1 (5 bases). Trimming shortened V by 0 bases and J by 8 bases, and 8 bases separated the two germline ends. Per the germline V gene, CDR1 is MNHEY and CDR2 is SMNVEV (reference sequence). This CDR3 has 13 amino acids. CDR3 sequence (DNA): TGTGCCAGCAGTTTATCCCCAGGGCATGAGCAGTTCTTC. Amino acids: CASSLSPGHEQFF.

In this sample, this clone turned up once. The chain carries TRBV7-8 and TRBJ1-2, with D perhaps TRBD1 (5 bases). V lost 1 base and J lost 4, with 10 bases in between. This CDR3 is 14 amino acids long. Germline V gene data show CDR1 as SGHVS and CDR2 as FQNEAQ. As DNA, the CDR3 is TGTGCCAGCAGCTTAGACAGGTCGATCTATGGCTACACCTTC. Translated: CASSLDRSIYGYTF.

This clone has only one observation. This sequence joins TRBV10-3 and TRBJ2-5; D is undetermined. With 4 bases removed from V and 5 bases from J, the gap between germline ends came to 11 bases. CDR1 and CDR2 from the germline V gene are ENHRY and SYGVKD. CDR3 size: 13 residues. CDR3 nucleotide sequence: TGTGCCATCAGTGTAGACATACCGGAGACCCAGTACTTC. Protein product: CAISVDIPETQYF.

The chain is built from TRBV6-6 and TRBJ2-3; TRBD2 matches at 10 bases. CDR3 length equals 15 residues. V lost 5 bases and J lost 5; bases outside the gene matches: 7. Germline V gives CDR1 MNHNY, CDR2 SVGAGI (reference sequence). The CDR3 sequence: CASSGLAGGRDTQYF. CDR3 bases: TGTGCCAGCAGTGGGTTAGCGGGAGGCCGAGATACGCAGTATTTT.

V and J are TRBV7-2 and TRBJ2-7; tentatively, D is TRBD1 (5 bases). V was clipped by 1 base and J by 3 bases, with 13 bases between them. CDR1 is SGHTA, CDR2 FQGNSA, per germline. The CDR3 has 15 amino acids. CDR3 residues: CASSLGREVIYEQYF. As DNA, the CDR3 is TGTGCCAGCAGCTTAGGCAGGGAAGTGATCTACGAGCAGTACTTC. Looking up the rest from reference TRBV7-2 and TRBJ2-7 gives the full variable domain: GAGVSQSPSNKVTEKGKDVELRCDPISGHTALYWYRQSLGQGLEFLIYFQGNSAPDKSGLPSDRFSAERTGGSVSTLTIQRTQQEDSAVYLCASSLGREVIYEQYFGPGTRLTVT.

The V call is TRBV7-3, the J call TRBJ2-1; TRBD2 agrees at 10 bases. Losses at the gene ends were 5 bases for V and 0 bases for J; bases not matched to a gene: 7. This CDR3 is 17 amino acids long. The V gene's germline CDR1 is SGHTA and CDR2 FQGTGA. CDR3: CASSLLRLAGSYNEQFF. CDR3 sequence (DNA): TGTGCCAGCAGCCTTCTTCGACTAGCGGGCTCCTACAATGAGCAGTTCTTC.

V and J are TRBV5-4 and TRBJ2-1, with D uncertain. Trimming removed 2 bases at V and 6 bases at J, with 12 bases between. The CDR3 covers 14 residues. The germline V gene encodes CDR1 SGHNT and CDR2 YYREEE (reference sequence). The CDR3 DNA reads TGTGCCAGCAGCTTCCGGAGCCAAGGCAATGAGCAGTTCTTC. This translates into CASSFRSQGNEQFF. Based on the CDR3 plus reference TRBV5-4 and TRBJ2-1, the full variable domain is ETGVTQSPTHLIKTRGQQVTLRCSSQSGHNTVSWYQQALGQGPQFIFQYYREEENGRGNFPPRFSGLQFPNYSSELNVNALELDDSALYLCASSFRSQGNEQFFGPGTRLTVL.

As for this clone: Sequence at one end of the junction differs from germline and may be a read error. The V gene is TRBV7-7, the J gene TRBJ2-5, with D perhaps matching TRBD2 (6 bases). Germline lookup yields CDR1 SSHAT and CDR2 FNYEAQ (reference sequence). CDR3 length: 16 residues. The CDR3 DNA sequence: TGTGCTAGCAGCTTAGCCCCGATTCGACTGGGGGGGACCCAGTACTTC. Residues: CASSLAPIRLGGTQYF.

Notes on this clone: One end of the junction is discordant with germline, which a read error may explain. The CDR3 region is CASSYRLLINF. As DNA, the CDR3 is TGTGCCAGCAGTTACCGACTCCTGATCAACTTC. The chain uses TRBV6-6 and TRBJ2-7; D remains ambiguous. Germline values: CDR1 MNHNY, CDR2 SVGAGI (reference sequence). The CDR3 is 11 residues long.

This sequence joins TRBV2 and TRBJ1-2; 9 bases align to TRBD1. From germline, CDR1 is SNHLY and CDR2 FYNNEI. The CDR3 has 14 amino acids. The V segment lost 2 bases and the J segment 7 bases; nucleotides outside the gene matches: 5. CDR3 residues: CASSEYRGPGGYTF. DNA for the CDR3: TGTGCCAGCAGTGAATACAGGGGGCCTGGTGGCTACACCTTC.

V gene TRBV20-1 combines with J gene TRBJ2-1; no clear D. The germline V gene has CDR1 DFQATT and CDR2 SNEGSKA (reference sequence). V lost 3 bases and J 7 bases, leaving 7 bases between the germline ends. CDR3 length equals 11 residues. The CDR3 loop is CSASSRNEQFF. As DNA, the CDR3 is TGCAGTGCTAGTAGTCGGAATGAGCAGTTCTTC.